This TCR beta chain was recovered during a study of blood T cell repertoires in COVID-19. In the study overall: Italy, Spain and the United States were the sources of the convalescent and acute COVID-19 samples. PBMCs, B-cell-depleted T cells, or T cells were the source of the cDNA or gDNA that made up the material.

The authors' processing: Estimation of nucleated cell counts was performed using reference gene primer amplification. Method: immunoSEQ multiplex PCR; TCRdb's copy keeps in-frame clones and lacks some. V, J and clone size are those of that table, while D and trimming were read from the DNA. Of roughly 34,000 clones in the sample, about 89% are singletons; the top ten hold approximately 9.6%. CDR1 and CDR2 (germline): LNHDA, SQIVND (reference sequence). This CDR3 is 19 amino acids long. V shed 5 bases and J 1 base; nucleotides not matched to a gene: 13. What was sequenced was peripheral blood. The chain combines TRBV19 with TRBJ2-3; TRBD2 agrees at 12 bases. The sequence was obtained from a human donor with active COVID-19. The donor label of this sample is uncertain. CDR3 bases: TGTGCCAGTAGTTGGATTGGGCCTAGCGGGAGGGTAGGCACAGATACGCAGTATTTT. Translated, it gives CASSWIGPSGRVGTDTQYF.